The 26 T cell receptor beta chains presented below share a single source sample, sequenced in a study of shared clonotypes between healthy human individuals. Repertoires were generated with immunoSEQ multiplex PCR, while TCRdb's copy carries only in-frame clones and drops some. The table records hundreds of thousands of clones, 90% to 96% of them present only once. The sample was naive CD4+ T cells sorted from blood. Subset noted: CD45RA+ positively selected. The receptors were sampled from a woman in her twenties or thirties in good health.

This sequence joins TRBV7-9 and TRBJ1-4; maybe TRBD1 (6 bases). CDR3 length equals 17 residues. Per germline, CDR1 SEHNR and CDR2 FQNEAQ (reference sequence). V was clipped by 3 bases and J by 3 bases, with 17 bases between them. CDR3 bases: TGTGCCAGCAGCTTTGACCGATTCAGGGGACCTAATGAAAAACTGTTTTTT. This translates into CASSFDRFRGPNEKLFF.

V gene TRBV4-2 combines with J gene TRBJ2-7; D is undetermined. Germline CDR1 and CDR2: LGHNA and YNFKEQ. The CDR3 sequence is 14 residues long. The V and J ends lost 1 base and 5 bases respectively, with 12 bases between them. CDR3 bases: TGTGCCAGCAGCCAAGGGACCCTGGGGAACGAGCAGTACTTC. Its protein is CASSQGTLGNEQYF.

The genes are TRBV4-2 and TRBJ2-7; TRBD1 aligns across 10 bases. From germline, CDR1 is LGHNA and CDR2 YNFKEQ. This CDR3 has 18 residues. V lost 5 bases to trimming and J lost 0 bases; unmatched junction nucleotides: 13. The CDR3 spells CASSTEGQGQTFSYEQYF. CDR3 DNA sequence: TGTGCCAGCAGCACCGAGGGACAGGGGCAAACATTCTCCTACGAGCAGTACTTC.

The DNA for the CDR3 is TGTGCCAGCAGCGAGGGGGACAGGTGGAAGGAAAAACTGTTTTTT. Encoded protein: CASSEGDRWKEKLFF. The chain joins TRBV13 to TRBJ1-4; 8 positions match TRBD1. This CDR3 contains 15 residues. V shed 5 bases and J 8 bases; nucleotides not matched to a gene: 10. Germline CDR1 PRHDT, CDR2 FYEKMQ (reference sequence).

The V call is TRBV10-3, the J call TRBJ2-7; 7 nucleotides line up with TRBD1. The J segment lost 1 base and the V segment lost 5 bases, leaving 5 bases of the junction unmatched. Germline CDR1 is ENHRY and CDR2 is SYGVKD. CDR3 size: 14 residues. The CDR3 bases are TGTGCCATCAGTTCCGGGACAGAGTCCTACGAGCAGTACTTC. Translating gives CAISSGTESYEQYF.

J is TRBJ2-1 and V is TRBV11-2; 13 bases fit TRBD2. Germline V lookup: CDR1 SGHAT, CDR2 FQNNGV. V shed 0 bases, J shed 9 bases, and the junction held 8 bases outside the gene matches. The CDR3 runs 17 residues. This CDR3 is CASSLELAGGPSGEQFF. CDR3 bases: TGTGCCAGCAGCTTAGAACTAGCGGGAGGGCCGTCCGGTGAGCAGTTCTTC.

The rearrangement joins TRBV19 to TRBJ1-1; D gene ambiguous. V was trimmed by 0 bases and J by 7 bases, leaving 18 bases between them. CDR1 and CDR2 from the germline V gene are LNHDA and SQIVND (reference sequence). This CDR3 has 16 residues. The chain's CDR3 is CASSIDGKRRLREAFF. CDR3 nucleotides: TGTGCCAGTAGTATAGACGGGAAGAGGAGGCTTCGTGAAGCTTTCTTT.

The chain combines TRBV5-1 with TRBJ2-3; no firm D call. The CDR3 runs to 13 residues. Trimming cost V 0 bases and J 6 bases, with 8 bases left between them. The germline V gene has CDR1 SGHRS and CDR2 YFSETQ. The CDR3 is CASSLAVRDTQYF. The CDR3 nucleotides are TGCGCCAGCAGCTTGGCCGTGAGGGATACGCAGTATTTT.

The chain couples TRBV5-1 to TRBJ2-7, with 10 bases that match TRBD2. This CDR3 region has 16 residues. With V trimmed by 4 bases and J by 4 bases, 11 bases remained unmatched. CDR1 is SGHRS, CDR2 YFSETQ, per germline. The CDR3 DNA sequence: TGCGCCAGCAGCCTCTCCGCTCTAGCGGGAGATTACGAGCAGTACTTC. Amino acids: CASSLSALAGDYEQYF.

This chain connects TRBV5-4 to TRBJ1-1; TRBD1 aligns across 8 bases. This CDR3 has 16 residues. The V gene end was trimmed by 4 bases and the J gene end by 1 base; junction bases not matched to a gene: 9. Looked up from germline, CDR1 is SGHNT and CDR2 is YYREEE (reference sequence). The CDR3 DNA reads TGTGCCAGCAGCCCGAGAAGCAGGGGGCGGAACACTGAAGCTTTCTTT. Translating it yields CASSPRSRGRNTEAFF. The full variable domain, its missing parts supplied by reference TRBV5-4 and TRBJ1-1, is ETGVTQSPTHLIKTRGQQVTLRCSSQSGHNTVSWYQQALGQGPQFIFQYYREEENGRGNFPPRFSGLQFPNYSSELNVNALELDDSALYLCASSPRSRGRNTEAFFGQGTRLTVV.

This rearrangement joins TRBV15 to TRBJ2-1; D is ambiguous. The CDR3 covers 15 residues. CDR1 and CDR2 (germline): LNHNV, YYDKDF (reference sequence). V was pared by 1 base and J by 5 bases, with 12 bases between. CDR3 loop: CATSRGRARDNEQFF. The DNA for the CDR3 is TGTGCCACCAGCAGAGGTCGTGCTAGGGACAATGAGCAGTTCTTC. Full variable domain (remainder filled in from reference TRBV15 and TRBJ2-1): DAMVIQNPRYQVTQFGKPVTLSCSQTLNHNVMYWYQQKSSQAPKLLFHYYDKDFNNEADTPDNFQSRRPNTSFCFLDIRSPGLGDTAMYLCATSRGRARDNEQFFGPGTRLTVL.

In its sample, this clone was seen once. The chain carries TRBV7-8 and TRBJ2-3; D gene uncertain. The germline V and J ends were trimmed by 2 bases and 3 bases, with 15 bases remaining between them. The CDR3 covers 16 residues. The V gene's germline CDR1 is SGHVS and CDR2 FQNEAQ. CDR3 protein: CASSLIGYLGTDTQYF. Written as DNA, the CDR3 is TGTGCCAGCAGCTTAATCGGCTACCTTGGTACAGATACGCAGTATTTT.

The chain joins TRBV10-2 to TRBJ2-1; D remains ambiguous. Germline CDR1 and CDR2: WSHSY and SAAADI. The CDR3 loop spans 15 amino acids. The ends were cut back, 4 bases at V and 8 bases at J, with 18 bases in the middle. CDR3 region: CASSAGGASAHEQFF. Written as DNA, the CDR3 is TGCGCCAGCAGTGCGGGCGGCGCGTCGGCACATGAGCAGTTCTTC.

J is TRBJ1-1 and V is TRBV10-3; D perhaps matches TRBD1 (5 bases). Trimming removed 7 bases from V and 0 bases from J, with 9 bases in between. Germline assignment: CDR1 ENHRY and CDR2 SYGVKD. CDR3 size: 13 residues. The CDR3 here is CAITDSVNTEAFF. The CDR3 DNA is TGTGCCATCACCGACAGTGTGAACACTGAAGCTTTCTTT.

CDR3 sequence: CASSTGTGNTDTQYF. CDR3 bases: TGCGCCAGCAGCACAGGGACAGGGAACACAGATACGCAGTATTTT. The chain is built from TRBV5-1 and TRBJ2-3; 9 nucleotides agree with TRBD1. Germline CDR1 is SGHRS and CDR2 is YFSETQ. The junction had 5 bases not matched to a gene; V was cut back by 4 bases and J by 2 bases. The CDR3 contains 15 residues.

This clone was observed once. The chain combines TRBV7-2 with TRBJ2-1; unclear D gene. V lost 2 bases and J lost 1, with 9 bases in between. Germline values: CDR1 SGHTA, CDR2 FQGNSA. The CDR3 runs to 15 residues. This chain's CDR3 is CASSLWLVSYNEQFF. The CDR3 DNA is TGTGCCAGCAGCTTATGGCTAGTATCCTACAATGAGCAGTTCTTC.

The chain recombines TRBV5-1 with TRBJ2-7; D not resolved. Germline CDR1 reads SGHRS; CDR2 reads YFSETQ. Trimming stripped 1 base from V and 2 bases from J, with 16 bases between. The CDR3 consists of 16 residues. The CDR3 nucleotides read TGCGCCAGCAGCTTGTTAGGAGTAGCTTTAACCTACGAGCAGTACTTC. Residues: CASSLLGVALTYEQYF.

This chain uses TRBV29-1 with TRBJ2-1, with TRBD1 matching over 11 bases. The V gene's germline CDR1 is SQVTM and CDR2 ANQGSEA. The CDR3 has 16 residues. Trimming cost V 8 bases and J 6 bases; bases outside gene matches: 15. For the CDR3, the DNA is TGCAGCACAGGGACAGGGGGAGCCAGATGGGGCAATGAGCAGTTCTTC. It specifies CSTGTGGARWGNEQFF.

The chain combines TRBV29-1 with TRBJ2-2, with D maybe TRBD1 (8 bases). The V end lost 4 bases, the J end lost 4 bases, and 13 bases lay between the germline ends. The germline CDR1 and CDR2 sequences are SQVTM and ANQGSEA. The CDR3 sequence is 14 residues long. Here the CDR3 reads CSVADREGTGELFF. In DNA form, the CDR3 reads TGCAGCGTTGCGGACAGGGAGGGCACCGGGGAGCTGTTTTTT.

The chain couples TRBV19 to TRBJ2-1; no firm D call. This CDR3 has 16 residues. The V gene's germline CDR1 is LNHDA and CDR2 SQIVND (reference sequence). Trimming cost V 5 bases and J 0 bases, with 14 bases left between them. The CDR3 region is CASSVWWQSSYNEQFF. The CDR3 nucleotides are TGTGCCAGTAGTGTTTGGTGGCAGAGCTCCTACAATGAGCAGTTCTTC.

V usage is TRBV28 and J usage is TRBJ1-2; possibly TRBD1 for D (5 bases). CDR3 size: 13 residues. V lost 5 bases and J lost 8, with 15 bases in between. Germline V CDR1 and CDR2: MDHEN, SYDVKM. The chain's CDR3 is CASSAHGGVGYTF. The CDR3, as DNA: TGTGCCAGCAGTGCCCATGGAGGGGTCGGCTACACCTTC.

The rearrangement joins TRBV28 to TRBJ1-4; 11 bases match TRBD1. CDR3 length equals 14 residues. V shed 5 bases, J shed 8 bases, and the junction held 4 bases outside the gene matches. CDR1 and CDR2 (germline): MDHEN, SYDVKM. CDR3 sequence reads: CASSRGQGGEKLFF. The CDR3 DNA sequence: TGTGCCAGCAGTCGGGGACAGGGGGGAGAAAAACTGTTTTTT.

This rearrangement joins TRBV28 to TRBJ2-4; D not certain. From germline, CDR1 is MDHEN and CDR2 SYDVKM. The length of the CDR3 is 12 residues. Between the trimmed V and J ends, which lost 4 bases and 4 bases, there was a span of 5 bases. CDR3 loop: CASSYRKNIQYF. The CDR3 nucleotides are TGTGCCAGCAGTTACAGAAAAAACATTCAGTACTTC.

The chain employs TRBV7-3 and TRBJ2-1; perhaps D is TRBD1 or TRBD2 (5 bases each). Germline V gene lookup returns CDR1 SGHTA and CDR2 FQGTGA. This CDR3 spans 15 amino acids. With 5 bases removed from V and 4 bases from J, the gap between germline ends came to 15 bases. CDR3 nucleotide sequence: TGTGCCAGCAGCCGGGACCCAGGAGGATACAATGAGCAGTTCTTC. This encodes CASSRDPGGYNEQFF. The full variable domain, rest sourced from reference TRBV7-3 and TRBJ2-1, is GAGVSQTPSNKVTEKGKYVELRCDPISGHTALYWYRQSLGQGPEFLIYFQGTGAADDSGLPNDRFFAVRPEGSVSTLKIQRTERGDSAVYLCASSRDPGGYNEQFFGPGTRLTVL.

The chain has TRBV4-2 and TRBJ2-3; 9 bases align to TRBD2. V lost 5 bases, J lost 1 base, and 4 bases stayed unmatched. Per germline, CDR1 LGHNA and CDR2 YNFKEQ. The CDR3 is made up of 15 amino acids. The CDR3 is CASSKTSGRTDTQYF. Written as DNA, the CDR3 is TGTGCCAGCAGCAAGACTAGCGGTCGCACAGATACGCAGTATTTT.

The chain joins TRBV7-9 to TRBJ1-2, with D uncertain. Per the germline V gene, CDR1 is SEHNR and CDR2 is FQNEAQ (reference sequence). With 6 bases removed from V and 4 bases from J, the gap between germline ends came to 9 bases. This CDR3 comprises 12 residues. As DNA, the CDR3 is TGTGCCAGCAGTTCCTCACCCTATGGCTACACCTTC. Translating it yields CASSSSPYGYTF.